A single sample gave rise to the 22 T cell receptor beta chains below, sequenced in a study of blood T cells in healthy people across ages. A sample-barcoded 5' primer and a J-beta primer mix were used in a second PCR of about 7 to 12 cycles. TCRdb itself ran the 5' RACE reads through MiXCR, one entry per CDR3 protein. The sample records about a million distinct CDR3 sequences, just over 50% being singletons. The sequenced sample consisted of blood. These receptors all come from a woman aged 55-75 years in good health.

Concerning this clonotype: A much larger clone differs by one base, so this may be a read error. A read error is likely, as this CDR3 ends without the conserved phenylalanine or tryptophan. The chain has TRBV5-1 and TRBJ2-5; the match to TRBD2 covers 10 bases. J was trimmed by 4 bases and V by 4 bases; bases with no gene match: 4. Germline lookup yields CDR1 SGHRS and CDR2 YFSETQ. The CDR3 contains 14 residues. CDR3 residues: CASSVAGGSETQYL. The DNA for the CDR3 is TGCGCCAGCAGCGTAGCGGGAGGTTCAGAGACCCAGTACTTA.

This chain connects TRBV25-1 to TRBJ1-1; 10 nucleotides match TRBD1. CDR3 length: 17 amino acids. Trimming removed 1 base from V and 3 bases from J; junction bases left unmatched: 8. The germline V gene encodes CDR1 MGHDK and CDR2 SYGVNS. The chain's CDR3 is CASSELFLGTGDTEAFF. The CDR3 DNA reads as TGTGCCAGCAGTGAATTGTTTTTGGGGACAGGGGACACTGAAGCTTTCTTT.

The chain is built from TRBV12-3 or TRBV12-4 and TRBJ2-4, with D hard to call. The CDR3 contains 13 residues. V was clipped by 3 bases and J by 9 bases, with 12 bases between them. The DNA for the CDR3 is TGTGCCAGCAGTTTTGGAATTACGGGCATTCAGTACTTC. This translates into CASSFGITGIQYF.

The chain couples TRBV7-9 to TRBJ2-1; D call uncertain. The CDR3 consists of 12 residues. Germline values: CDR1 SEHNR, CDR2 FQNEAQ (reference sequence). Between the trimmed V and J ends, which lost 5 bases and 8 bases, there was a span of 10 bases. CDR3 amino acids: CASSASLDEQFF. The CDR3 bases are TGTGCCAGCAGCGCTTCCTTGGATGAGCAGTTCTTC. Together with reference TRBV7-9 and TRBJ2-1, the CDR3 gives the full variable domain: DTGVSQNPRHKITKRGQNVTFRCDPISEHNRLYWYRQTLGQGPEFLTYFQNEAQLEKSRLLSDRFSAERPKGSFSTLEIQRTEQGDSAMYLCASSASLDEQFFGPGTRLTVL.

The gene calls are TRBV15 and TRBJ2-4; the D gene could be TRBD1 or TRBD2 (5 bases each). Matching the DNA end better, TRBJ2-7 makes the J call doubtful. The CDR3 runs 15 residues. The germline V gene encodes CDR1 LNHNV and CDR2 YYDKDF (reference sequence). The CDR3 DNA follows: TGTGCCACCAGCAGTGGGACCGTAAGGACGTACGAGCAGTACTTC. It specifies CATSSGTVRTYEQYF.

The chain employs TRBV6-1 and TRBJ2-5, with 8 bases aligning to TRBD2. The end of the DNA fits TRBJ2-7 better, so the J call may be wrong. The CDR3 contains 15 residues. Germline V gene data show CDR1 as MNHNS and CDR2 as SASEGT. CDR3 sequence: CASSEGAGVEGEQYF. CDR3 in DNA: TGTGCCAGCAGTGAGGGAGCGGGAGTAGAGGGCGAGCAGTACTTC.

This chain joins TRBV6-4 and TRBJ2-1; 8 bases are a match to TRBD1. The CDR3 length is 11 residues. CDR1 MRHNA and CDR2 SNTAGT come from the germline V gene. Trimming took 11 bases from V and 4 from J; bases not matched to a gene: 1. CDR3 sequence reads: CAGQGYNEQFF. CDR3 nucleotides: TGTGCCGGACAGGGATACAATGAGCAGTTCTTC.

This rearrangement joins TRBV20-1 to TRBJ2-7; D is unclear. Germline V CDR1 and CDR2: DFQATT, SNEGSKA (reference sequence). The CDR3 contains 15 residues. V gave up 0 bases and J gave up 4 bases, with 16 bases separating them. The CDR3 DNA follows: TGCAGTGCTAGAGAAGAGAAGGAGCAGACGTACGAGCAGTACTTC. Its protein product is CSAREEKEQTYEQYF.

The rearrangement uses TRBV7-9 and TRBJ1-4, with 9 bases fitting TRBD1. The CDR3 is 15 residues long. V was clipped by 3 bases and J by 5 bases; unmatched bases: 4. Germline-derived CDR1 and CDR2 are SEHNR and FQNEAQ (reference sequence). The chain's CDR3 is CASSLGDRENEKLFF. The CDR3 DNA reads as TGTGCCAGCAGCTTGGGGGACAGGGAAAATGAAAAACTGTTTTTT. Full variable domain (outside the CDR3, taken from reference TRBV7-9 and TRBJ1-4): DTGVSQNPRHKITKRGQNVTFRCDPISEHNRLYWYRQTLGQGPEFLTYFQNEAQLEKSRLLSDRFSAERPKGSFSTLEIQRTEQGDSAMYLCASSLGDRENEKLFFGSGTQLSVL.

Only a few counts were recorded for this clonotype. The chain combines TRBV5-1 with TRBJ2-3, with D possibly matching TRBD1 (7 bases). Germline CDR1 is SGHRS and CDR2 is YFSETQ. The germline V and J ends were trimmed by 4 bases and 4 bases, with 16 bases remaining between them. This CDR3 is 15 amino acids long. The CDR3 loop is CASSRGTEESDTQYF. The DNA of the CDR3 is TGCGCCAGCAGCCGGGGGACAGAAGAGTCAGATACGCAGTATTTT.

Regarding this clonotype: Given a much more abundant clone one base away, this may be a read error. V is TRBV7-9 and J is TRBJ2-1; 13 bases agree with TRBD2. Germline V gene data show CDR1 as SEHNR and CDR2 as FQNEAQ (reference sequence). The CDR3 is 20 amino acids. V was pared by 1 base and J by 4 bases, with 13 bases of the junction left unmatched. CDR3 nucleotide sequence: TGTGCCAGCAGCTTAGGGACTAGCGGGAGTGGAGCTCTTCCTTACAATGAGCAGTTCTTC. Translation gives CASSLGTSGSGALPYNEQFF.

V and J are TRBV4-3 and TRBJ2-3; 7 bases map to TRBD1. The CDR3 length is 15 residues. The germline CDR1 and CDR2 sequences are LGHNA and YSLEER. V shed 2 bases and J 5 bases; nucleotides not matched to a gene: 7. DNA of the CDR3: TGCGCCAGCAGCCAACCGGGAACAGGGGAAGATACGCAGTATTTT. Translating it yields CASSQPGTGEDTQYF.

The sample holds a few counts of this clonotype. The chain carries TRBV15 and TRBJ1-4, with D unresolved. Per the germline V gene, CDR1 is LNHNV and CDR2 is YYDKDF (reference sequence). The length of the CDR3 is 16 residues. The V end was cut by 0 bases, the J end by 0 bases, with 8 bases between. The CDR3 nucleotides read TGTGCCACCAGCAGAGATGCTAGTGCAACTAATGAAAAACTGTTTTTT. This codes for CATSRDASATNEKLFF.

This clonotype was seen a handful of times. The chain links TRBV7-9 to TRBJ2-1; 8 bases match TRBD2. Germline V gives CDR1 SEHNR, CDR2 FQNEAQ (reference sequence). The V segment lost 5 bases and the J segment 6 bases; nucleotides outside the gene matches: 9. The CDR3 has 15 residues. In DNA form, the CDR3 reads TGTGCCAGCAGCCCACCGGGACTAGTGACCAATGAGCAGTTCTTC. Amino acids: CASSPPGLVTNEQFF.

The chain has TRBV9 and TRBJ2-2; unclear D gene. The CDR3 loop spans 15 amino acids. Trimming pared 2 bases from V and 3 bases from J, leaving 11 bases between. CDR1 is SGDLS and CDR2 is YYNGEE in the germline V gene. CDR3 coding DNA: TGTGCCAGCAGCGTGCGATCCTCCGACACCGGGGAGCTGTTTTTT. This sequence encodes CASSVRSSDTGELFF.

The V gene is TRBV5-6, the J gene TRBJ1-1, with 12 bases matching TRBD1. With 4 bases clipped from V and 6 bases from J, the junction kept 10 bases outside the gene matches. This CDR3 contains 16 residues. Germline V gives CDR1 SGHDT, CDR2 YYEEEE. The CDR3 DNA reads TGTGCCAGCAGCCCCGGGACAGGGGGCGCTTCCCCTGAAGCTTTCTTT. This sequence encodes CASSPGTGGASPEAFF.

This chain links TRBV20-1 with TRBJ2-7; 8 positions agree with TRBD2. This CDR3 is 14 amino acids long. CDR1 DFQATT and CDR2 SNEGSKA come from the germline V gene (reference sequence). V lost 3 bases and J lost 5; bases outside the gene matches: 9. The CDR3 reads CSASPAGAFHEQYF. Here the CDR3 DNA reads TGCAGTGCTAGTCCAGCGGGAGCATTCCACGAGCAGTACTTC.

The chain recombines TRBV20-1 with TRBJ1-6; TRBD1 might be the D (5 bases). Germline CDR1 reads DFQATT; CDR2 reads SNEGSKA (reference sequence). CDR3 size: 15 residues. The CDR3 DNA follows: TGCAGCTCCCCCTCGGGGGGCTCCTATAATTCACCCCTCCACTTT. Protein sequence: CSSPSGGSYNSPLHF.

The V gene is TRBV7-9, the J gene TRBJ2-2; the D call may be TRBD1 or TRBD2 (5 bases each). Per germline, CDR1 SEHNR and CDR2 FQNEAQ (reference sequence). The ends were cut back, 10 bases at V and 5 bases at J, with 23 bases in the middle. This CDR3 region has 16 residues. The CDR3 region has the DNA TGTGCCACCCACGAGGGGCAGAGGTATTTAACCGGGGAGCTGTTTTTT. Amino acid sequence: CATHEGQRYLTGELFF. Full variable domain (remainder filled in from reference TRBV7-9 and TRBJ2-2): DTGVSQNPRHKITKRGQNVTFRCDPISEHNRLYWYRQTLGQGPEFLTYFQNEAQLEKSRLLSDRFSAERPKGSFSTLEIQRTEQGDSAMYLCATHEGQRYLTGELFFGEGSRLTVL.

This clonotype was seen a few times. J is TRBJ2-7 and V is TRBV10-3; D call uncertain. V was trimmed by 8 bases and J by 4 bases, leaving 12 bases between them. The length of the CDR3 is 12 residues. Looked up from germline, CDR1 is ENHRY and CDR2 is SYGVKD. In DNA, the CDR3 is TGTGCCATCTCAGGCACGTCATACGAGCAGTACTTC. Residues: CAISGTSYEQYF.

V and J are TRBV6-2 or TRBV6-3 and TRBJ2-3; 7 bases map to TRBD1. J lost 5 bases, V lost 6 bases, and 17 bases had no gene match. The germline V gene encodes CDR1 MNHEY and CDR2 SVGEGT. This CDR3 has 17 residues. The CDR3 reads CASRSRRQGQTLDTQYF. The DNA of the CDR3 is TGTGCCAGCAGATCCCGTCGACAGGGTCAGACCTTAGATACGCAGTATTTT.

The rearrangement uses TRBV2 and TRBJ2-7; either TRBD1 or TRBD2 may supply D (5 bases each). CDR1 is SNHLY, CDR2 FYNNEI, per germline. Trimming shortened V by 6 bases and J by 6 bases, and 12 bases separated the two germline ends. The CDR3 contains 12 residues. The CDR3 coding sequence is TGTGCCAGCAGGGGGACGGGAACCGAGCAGTACTTC. Its protein product is CASRGTGTEQYF.